What follows are 17 T cell receptor beta chains derived from one specimen sequenced in a study of identical twins. TCRdb recomputed calls from the 5' RACE reads with MiXCR, one row per CDR3 protein. This repertoire shows under 900,000 distinct CDR3 sequences, about 18% found once; its top ten account for around 13%. These data were also filed under a second study, of T cells expressing NK-cell markers.

Sequenced material: PBMCs. The receptors were gathered from a woman between 18 and 29 years old in good health.

This clonotype was observed a handful of times. The J gene is TRBJ1-1, the V gene TRBV20-1; tentative D call: TRBD1 (5 bases). This CDR3 region has 13 residues. V was cut by 6 bases and J by 0 bases, with 11 bases left in between. Germline V gene data show CDR1 as DFQATT and CDR2 as SNEGSKA (reference sequence). This chain's CDR3 is CSAQKTVNTEAFF. The DNA of the CDR3 is TGCAGTGCCCAAAAGACAGTGAACACTGAAGCTTTCTTT.

The rearrangement uses TRBV20-1 and TRBJ2-5; 10 positions agree with TRBD2. CDR1 and CDR2 from the germline V gene are DFQATT and SNEGSKA (reference sequence). The ends lost 5 bases at V and 7 bases at J; junction bases unmatched: 13. CDR3 length: 15 residues. CDR3 sequence reads: CSALEKLAGPGTQYF. The DNA for the CDR3 is TGCAGTGCTCTCGAGAAACTAGCGGGGCCCGGGACCCAGTACTTC.

This sequence joins TRBV7-3 and TRBJ2-2; D is possibly TRBD2 (6 bases). V was shortened by 5 bases and J by 5 bases, with 15 bases between the two germline ends. This CDR3 is 15 amino acids long. Germline V gene data show CDR1 as SGHTA and CDR2 as FQGTGA. In DNA form, the CDR3 reads TGTGCCAGCAGCCTGGGACTGAGCCAAACCGGGGAGCTGTTTTTT. This sequence encodes CASSLGLSQTGELFF.

This clonotype has more than one count but fewer than ten. V usage is TRBV12-3 or TRBV12-4 and J usage is TRBJ2-5, with D tentatively TRBD1 (6 bases). V lost 6 bases, J lost 1 base, and 18 bases lay in between. This CDR3 is built from 16 residues. This CDR3 is CASSRSRRTAQETQYF. The CDR3 nucleotides are TGTGCCAGCAGCCGATCTAGGCGGACAGCCCAAGAGACCCAGTACTTC.

This clonotype was detected only a few times. The rearrangement joins TRBV4-3 to TRBJ2-3, with TRBD2 matching over 8 bases. V dropped 0 bases and J dropped 5; count of bases not matched to a gene: 7. Germline V gene data show CDR1 as LGHNA and CDR2 as YSLEER. CDR3 length: 16 residues. CDR3 DNA sequence: TGCGCCAGCAGCCAAGAAGCTGAACTAGCGGTAGATACGCAGTATTTT. This translates into CASSQEAELAVDTQYF.

The rearrangement links TRBV14 to TRBJ2-1; 8 bases align to TRBD2. V lost 4 bases to trimming and J lost 6 bases; unmatched junction nucleotides: 14. This CDR3 has 17 residues. CDR1 is SGHDN and CDR2 is FVKESK in the germline V gene. In DNA form, the CDR3 reads TGTGCCAGCAGCCCCCTGGCGGGAGGTGACCTATTCAATGAGCAGTTCTTC. Translation gives CASSPLAGGDLFNEQFF.

J is TRBJ1-5 and V is TRBV4-2; maybe TRBD1 (5 bases). Germline values: CDR1 LGHNA, CDR2 YNFKEQ. The V gene lost 8 bases and the J gene lost 7 bases, with 18 bases spanning the gap. This CDR3 is 14 amino acids long. CDR3: CASGPGHLRQPQHF. The CDR3 bases are TGTGCCAGCGGCCCCGGACACCTCAGGCAGCCCCAGCATTTT.

The sample holds a few counts of this clonotype. The chain employs TRBV12-3 or TRBV12-4 and TRBJ1-1; D possibly corresponds to TRBD1 (5 bases). Trimming removed 5 bases from V and 1 base from J, with 11 bases in between. This CDR3 has 14 amino acids. CDR3 nucleotide sequence: TGTGCCAGCAGTGCCCACCAGGGGAACACTGAAGCTTTCTTT. It is translated as CASSAHQGNTEAFF.

Only a few counts were recorded for this clonotype. The chain employs TRBV6-2 or TRBV6-3 and TRBJ2-2, with D uncertain. CDR3 length: 13 residues. Germline values: CDR1 MNHEY, CDR2 SVGEGT. The V end was cut by 5 bases, the J end by 7 bases, with 11 bases between. This CDR3 is CASSLSVGGELFF. The CDR3 DNA reads TGTGCCAGCAGTCTCTCGGTCGGCGGGGAGCTGTTTTTT.

This clonotype turned up a few times. The V call is TRBV20-1, the J call TRBJ1-1, with D unclear. CDR3 length equals 11 residues. V was shortened by 0 bases and J by 10 bases, with 9 bases between the two germline ends. Germline lookup yields CDR1 DFQATT and CDR2 SNEGSKA (reference sequence). CDR3 DNA: TGCAGTGCTAGAGAGACCCCCGGAGCTTTCTTT. Translating it yields CSARETPGAFF.

The sample holds a few counts of this clonotype. The chain recombines TRBV7-2 with TRBJ2-2; TRBD1 matches at 7 bases. There are 14 residues in the CDR3. V gave up 3 bases and J gave up 4 bases; unmatched junction bases: 2. Looked up from germline, CDR1 is SGHTA and CDR2 is FQGNSA. The CDR3 coding sequence is TGTGCCAGCAGCTTCGGACAGGTCACCGGGGAGCTGTTTTTT. Amino acid sequence: CASSFGQVTGELFF. Complete variable domain (other parts from reference TRBV7-2 and TRBJ2-2): GAGVSQSPSNKVTEKGKDVELRCDPISGHTALYWYRQSLGQGLEFLIYFQGNSAPDKSGLPSDRFSAERTGGSVSTLTIQRTQQEDSAVYLCASSFGQVTGELFFGEGSRLTVL.

The chain has TRBV10-3 and TRBJ2-7; the match to TRBD1 covers 7 bases. CDR3 size: 16 residues. The V segment lost 11 bases and the J segment 5 bases; nucleotides outside the gene matches: 21. Looked up from germline, CDR1 is ENHRY and CDR2 is SYGVKD. DNA for the CDR3: TGTGCCGTCCACACCCCCCTGACAGGGAGTCCCGACGAGCAGTACTTC. Translated, it gives CAVHTPLTGSPDEQYF.

This clonotype came up many times. At one end the junction does not follow the germline gene, possibly because of a read error. The chain uses TRBV20-1 and TRBJ1-1; D gene unclear. Germline V lookup: CDR1 DFQATT, CDR2 SNEGSKA (reference sequence). The CDR3 covers 12 residues. The CDR3 bases are TGCAGTGTTAGAAGGGTTAGCACTGAAGCTTTCTTT. Residues: CSVRRVSTEAFF.

This clonotype was counted only a few times. V gene TRBV6-2 or TRBV6-3 combines with J gene TRBJ2-1; no firm D call. The CDR3 is 14 amino acids. The ends were cut back, 7 bases at V and 2 bases at J, with 12 bases in the middle. Germline assignment: CDR1 MNHEY and CDR2 SVGEGT. The CDR3 loop reads CASMAAWTYNEQFF. CDR3 bases: TGTGCCAGCATGGCAGCGTGGACCTACAATGAGCAGTTCTTC.

Only a few counts were recorded for this clonotype. The chain combines TRBV3-1 with TRBJ1-5, with TRBD1 as a possible D gene (6 bases). Germline V CDR1 and CDR2: LGHDT, YNNKEL (reference sequence). Trimming pared 3 bases from V and 3 bases from J, leaving 9 bases between. There are 14 residues in the CDR3. CDR3 nucleotides: TGTGCCAGCAGCCAGGGGGCGATCAATCAGCCCCAGCATTTT. This codes for CASSQGAINQPQHF.

The chain couples TRBV2 to TRBJ2-7; no clear D gene. From germline, CDR1 is SNHLY and CDR2 FYNNEI. The CDR3 runs to 11 residues. V was cut by 8 bases and J by 7 bases, with 12 bases left in between. As DNA, the CDR3 is TGTGCCAGCCAGGCGGCGAGAGAGCAGTACTTC. Translation: CASQAAREQYF. Complete variable domain (other parts from reference TRBV2 and TRBJ2-7): EPEVTQTPSHQVTQMGQEVILRCVPISNHLYFYWYRQILGQKVEFLVSFYNNEISEKSEIFDDQFSVERPDGSNFTLKIRSTKLEDSAMYFCASQAAREQYFGPGTRLTVT.

Only a few counts were recorded for this clonotype. The chain employs TRBV5-1 and TRBJ2-7; no reliable D call. Germline CDR1 and CDR2: SGHRS and YFSETQ. V was clipped by 1 base and J by 0 bases, with 8 bases between them. The CDR3 contains 14 residues. CDR3: CASSLLGISYEQYF. CDR3 bases: TGCGCCAGCAGCTTGTTGGGGATCTCCTACGAGCAGTACTTC. The whole variable domain, filled in from reference TRBV5-1 and TRBJ2-7, reads KAGVTQTPRYLIKTRGQQVTLSCSPISGHRSVSWYQQTPGQGLQFLFEYFSETQRNKGNFPGRFSGRQFSNSRSEMNVSTLELGDSALYLCASSLLGISYEQYFGPGTRLTVT.